These T cell receptor beta chains were read from a single sample in a study of T cell responses to AZD1222 COVID-19 vaccine. Here immunoSEQ multiplex PCR was the method, and the copy in TCRdb shows in-frame clones only, minus some. The table shows about 130,000 clones, with 70% to 90% occurring only once. This specimen was peripheral blood, taken 28 days after the second AZD1222 dose. Receptors were obtained from an adult who received the AZD1222 COVID-19 vaccine. Both conserved end residues are part of each CDR3. The D gene is left open where the match is weak. The listing skips clone size in some rows; elsewhere it reads once, few, many or a size class.

j_call | v_call | d_call | cdr3_length | clone_size | cdr3_aa | cdr3_nt
TRBJ1-5 | TRBV18 | - | 14 | - | CASSPGQGNQPQHF | TGTGCCAGCTCACCCGGGCAGGGCAATCAGCCCCAGCATTTT
TRBJ1-2 | TRBV19 | - | 11 | - | CASSLQYGYTF | TGTGCCAGTAGTCTACAGTATGGCTACACCTTC
TRBJ2-7 | TRBV7-2 | - | 15 | - | CASSSRQSGSYEQYF | TGTGCCAGCAGCTCAAGACAGAGCGGCTCCTACGAGCAGTACTTC
TRBJ1-6 | TRBV6-1 | - | 14 | - | CASSLRTDGSPLHF | TGTGCCAGCAGCTTACGGACCGACGGGTCACCCCTCCACTTT
TRBJ2-7 | TRBV5-1 | TRBD2 | 15 | - | CASSYGLAGINEQYF | TGCGCCAGCAGCTACGGACTAGCGGGAATCAACGAGCAGTACTTC
TRBJ2-1 | TRBV19 | - | 12 | - | CASSMNYNEQFF | TGTGCCAGTAGTATGAACTACAATGAGCAGTTCTTC
TRBJ1-5 | TRBV6-2/TRBV6-3 | - | 16 | - | CASSYGTRQDNQPQHF | TGTGCCAGCAGTTACGGCACCAGGCAGGACAATCAGCCCCAGCATTTT
TRBJ2-5 | TRBV12-3/TRBV12-4 | - | 13 | - | CASRRDKRETQYF | TGTGCCAGCAGAAGGGACAAAAGGGAGACCCAGTACTTC
TRBJ2-7 | TRBV5-1 | - | 14 | - | CASSWAGTAYEQYF | TGCGCCAGCAGCTGGGCGGGGACTGCCTACGAGCAGTACTTC
TRBJ1-5 | TRBV3-1/TRBV3-2 | - | 14 | - | CASSFSHSNQPQHF | TGTGCCAGCAGCTTTTCTCATAGCAATCAGCCCCAGCATTTT
TRBJ1-1 | TRBV5-1 | TRBD1 | 15 | - | CASSLVGTANTEAFF | TGCGCCAGCAGCTTGGTCGGGACAGCGAACACTGAAGCTTTCTTT
TRBJ1-2 | TRBV6-2/TRBV6-3 | - | 15 | - | CASSNPRAVDYGYTF | TGTGCCAGCAGTAACCCTAGGGCAGTCGACTATGGCTACACCTTC
TRBJ2-7 | TRBV27 | - | 14 | - | CASSLKADSYEQYF | TGTGCCAGCAGTTTAAAAGCGGACTCCTACGAGCAGTACTTC
TRBJ2-5 | TRBV19 | TRBD2 | 16 | - | CASSIRLAGGRETQYF | TGTGCCAGTAGTATAAGACTAGCGGGAGGGCGGGAGACCCAGTACTTC
TRBJ2-7 | TRBV18 | - | 13 | - | CASSGRDKYEQYF | TGTGCCAGCTCAGGGCGAGACAAATACGAGCAGTACTTC
TRBJ2-5 | TRBV2 | TRBD2 | 15 | - | CASGGLAGPGETQYF | TGTGCCAGCGGCGGACTAGCGGGGCCCGGGGAGACCCAGTACTTC
TRBJ2-7 | TRBV21-1 | - | 13 | few | CASSKRDSYEQYF | TGTGCCAGCAGCAAGCGTGACAGTTACGAGCAGTACTTC
TRBJ2-1 | TRBV7-9 | - | 18 | - | CASSLGLGGASSYNEQFF | TGTGCCAGCAGCTTAGGGTTGGGCGGGGCTAGCTCCTACAATGAGCAGTTCTTC
TRBJ2-3 | TRBV6-5 | - | 13 | - | CASTLASTDTQYF | TGTGCCAGCACGTTGGCTAGCACAGATACGCAGTATTTT
TRBJ1-5 | TRBV5-8 | - | 16 | once | CASSLDRIWGNQPQHF | TGTGCCAGCAGCTTGGATAGGATATGGGGCAATCAGCCCCAGCATTTT
TRBJ2-5 | TRBV7-8 | - | 14 | - | CASSFPGARETQYF | TGTGCCAGCAGCTTTCCAGGGGCGCGGGAGACCCAGTACTTC
TRBJ2-1 | TRBV9 | - | 13 | - | CASSGGNPDEQFF | TGTGCCAGCAGCGGGGGGAACCCCGATGAGCAGTTCTTC
TRBJ2-2 | TRBV5-4 | TRBD2 | 16 | - | CASSLFPSGRGGELFF | TGTGCCAGCAGCCTGTTCCCTAGCGGGAGGGGCGGGGAGCTGTTTTTT
TRBJ2-7 | TRBV13 | TRBD1 | 15 | - | CASSFPAGGYDEQYF | TGTGCCAGCAGCTTCCCTGCAGGGGGCTATGACGAGCAGTACTTC
TRBJ1-6 | TRBV30 | - | 15 | - | CAWTFFGTGSSPLHF | TGTGCCTGGACTTTTTTCGGGACGGGAAGTTCACCCCTCCACTTT
TRBJ2-3 | TRBV12-3/TRBV12-4 | - | 12 | - | CASSLYTDTQYF | TGTGCCAGCAGTTTGTACACAGATACGCAGTATTTT
TRBJ1-4 | TRBV5-1 | - | 14 | - | CASSPGTSNEKLFF | TGCGCCAGCAGCCCCGGGACAAGCAATGAAAAACTGTTTTTT
TRBJ2-4 | TRBV6-1 | TRBD2 | 18 | - | CASSEDTGGRRAKNIQYF | TGTGCCAGCAGTGAAGATACGGGGGGGCGGCGGGCCAAAAACATTCAGTACTTC
TRBJ1-2 | TRBV2 | - | 12 | - | CASLQGPYGYTF | TGTGCCAGTCTACAGGGACCCTATGGCTACACCTTC
TRBJ1-2 | TRBV27 | TRBD1 | 18 | - | CASRPGTGKVIENYGYTF | TGTGCCAGCAGACCGGGGACAGGGAAGGTGATAGAAAACTATGGCTACACCTTC
TRBJ2-3 | TRBV30 | TRBD1 | 15 | - | CACPGQLPYTDTQYF | TGTGCCTGTCCGGGACAGCTCCCCTACACAGATACGCAGTATTTT
TRBJ1-5 | TRBV19 | - | 18 | - | CASSIKGRTYISNQPQHF | TGTGCCAGTAGTATTAAAGGTCGGACATACATTAGCAATCAGCCCCAGCATTTT
TRBJ1-3 | TRBV7-8 | TRBD1 | 15 | - | CASSLQGAEGNTIYF | TGTGCCAGCAGCTTGCAGGGGGCGGAAGGAAACACCATATATTTT
TRBJ1-5 | TRBV19 | TRBD1 | 14 | - | CASSPDRGNQPQHF | TGTGCCAGTAGTCCGGACAGGGGTAATCAGCCCCAGCATTTT
TRBJ1-5 | TRBV7-4 | - | 15 | - | CASSLPDGGNQPQHF | TGTGCCAGCAGCCTACCCGATGGGGGCAATCAGCCCCAGCATTTT
TRBJ2-5 | TRBV6-2/TRBV6-3 | - | 16 | - | CASSYVGLLYQETQYF | TGTGCCAGCAGTTATGTAGGACTTTTGTACCAAGAGACCCAGTACTTC
TRBJ2-2 | TRBV5-1 | - | 15 | - | CASSRGGFGAGELFF | TGCGCCAGCAGCAGGGGGGGCTTCGGAGCCGGGGAGCTGTTTTTT
TRBJ2-1 | TRBV7-2 | TRBD2 | 13 | - | CVASGGAYNEQFF | TGTGTGGCTAGCGGGGGGGCCTACAATGAGCAGTTCTTC
TRBJ2-2 | TRBV30 | - | 16 | - | CAWSPRRLPNTGELFF | TGTGCCTGGAGTCCACGGAGGCTACCGAACACCGGGGAGCTGTTTTTT
TRBJ1-1 | TRBV11-2 | - | 13 | - | CASSVFGGTEAFF | TGTGCCAGCAGCGTCTTCGGGGGCACTGAAGCTTTCTTT
TRBJ2-3 | TRBV6-5 | - | 15 | - | CASMTIHFRTDTQYF | TGTGCCAGCATGACGATACACTTTCGCACAGATACGCAGTATTTT
TRBJ1-2 | TRBV6-6 | - | 13 | - | CASRPQGFYGYTF | TGTGCCAGCAGACCACAGGGATTCTATGGCTACACCTTC
TRBJ2-2 | TRBV5-1 | - | 15 | - | CASSEGTENTGELFF | TGCGCCAGCTCAGAAGGGACCGAGAACACCGGGGAGCTGTTTTTT
TRBJ1-4 | TRBV5-4 | TRBD1 | 16 | - | CASSWGQGAANEKLFF | TGTGCCAGCAGCTGGGGACAGGGCGCGGCTAATGAAAAACTGTTTTTT
TRBJ2-2 | TRBV7-9 | TRBD1 | 19 | - | CASSSTTAPGQGWVGELFF | TGTGCCAGCAGCTCAACCACTGCTCCGGGACAGGGGTGGGTCGGGGAGCTGTTTTTT
TRBJ1-4 | TRBV4-2 | - | 15 | - | CASTRQINGNEKLFF | TGTGCCAGCACCCGCCAAATCAACGGTAATGAAAAACTGTTTTTT